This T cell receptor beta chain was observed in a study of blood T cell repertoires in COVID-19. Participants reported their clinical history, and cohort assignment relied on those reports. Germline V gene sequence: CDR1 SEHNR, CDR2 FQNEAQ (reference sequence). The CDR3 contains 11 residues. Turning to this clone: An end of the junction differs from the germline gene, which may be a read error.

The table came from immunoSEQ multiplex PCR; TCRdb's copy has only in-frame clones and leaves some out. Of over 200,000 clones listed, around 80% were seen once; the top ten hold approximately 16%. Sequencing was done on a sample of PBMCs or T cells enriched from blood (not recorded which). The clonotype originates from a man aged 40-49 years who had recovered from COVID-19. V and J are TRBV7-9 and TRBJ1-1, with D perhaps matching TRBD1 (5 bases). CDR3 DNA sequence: TGTGCCAGCAGCTTACGGTCAGGGCTTCGCTTT. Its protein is CASSLRSGLRF.